Below are 20 T cell receptor beta chains sequenced from a single sample in a study of T cells in Graves' hyperthyroidism and ophthalmopathy. RNA transcripts yielded amplified TCR beta CDR3 regions. The TCR CDR3 was amplified in a first-round RT-PCR using the HTBI primer set. From the multiplex PCR reads, TCRdb called clonotypes with MiXCR, one entry per CDR3 protein. The table shows fewer than 350,000 distinct CDR3 sequences, with approximately 14% occurring only once. Sequencing was done on a sample of blood. Receptor source: a woman in her forties or fifties with Graves' hyperthyroidism that later progressed to Graves' ophthalmopathy.

This clonotype showed up many times. This chain links TRBV5-1 with TRBJ1-1; perhaps TRBD1 as D (6 bases). CDR3 length equals 18 residues. V was pared by 0 bases and J by 0 bases, with 18 bases between. CDR1 and CDR2 from the germline V gene are SGHRS and YFSETQ. CDR3: CASSLVLGGGQMNTEAFF. DNA of the CDR3: TGCGCCAGCAGCTTGGTTTTGGGTGGAGGACAGATGAACACTGAAGCTTTCTTT. The full variable domain, completed using reference TRBV5-1 and TRBJ1-1, is KAGVTQTPRYLIKTRGQQVTLSCSPISGHRSVSWYQQTPGQGLQFLFEYFSETQRNKGNFPGRFSGRQFSNSRSEMNVSTLELGDSALYLCASSLVLGGGQMNTEAFFGQGTRLTVV.

The chain is built from TRBV30 and TRBJ2-3; D might be TRBD2 (5 bases). CDR1 GTSNPN and CDR2 SVGIG come from the germline V gene (reference sequence). The CDR3 is 15 residues long. The V and J ends lost 6 bases and 2 bases respectively, with 18 bases between them. For the CDR3, the DNA is TGTGCCTGCCCTGAAAATGAGAGGGCCACAGATACGCAGTATTTT. It specifies CACPENERATDTQYF.

This clonotype was picked up a small number of times. This chain joins TRBV25-1 and TRBJ2-5, with unresolved D. The V gene lost 2 bases and the J gene lost 1 base, with 8 bases spanning the gap. The CDR3 consists of 14 residues. Germline CDR1 reads MGHDK; CDR2 reads SYGVNS. The CDR3 sequence is CASSERTIQETQYF. As DNA, the CDR3 is TGTGCCAGCAGTGAAAGGACGATCCAAGAGACCCAGTACTTC. Variable domain in full (rest from reference TRBV25-1 and TRBJ2-5): EADIYQTPRYLVIGTGKKITLECSQTMGHDKMYWYQQDPGMELHLIHYSYGVNSTEKGDLSSESTVSRIRTEHFPLTLESARPSHTSQYLCASSERTIQETQYFGPGTRLLVL.

A note on this clonotype: One junction end disagrees with the germline gene, perhaps due to a read error. V and J are TRBV4-3 and TRBJ2-1; TRBD2 matches at 9 bases. This CDR3 spans 18 amino acids. Germline assignment: CDR1 LGHNA and CDR2 YSLEER. The CDR3 DNA reads as TGCGCCAGCAGCCAAGGGACTAGCGCCGTTTTCTCCTACAATGAGCGGTTCTTC. Encoded protein: CASSQGTSAVFSYNERFF.

This clonotype was seen ten or more times. This chain joins TRBV5-1 and TRBJ2-2; TRBD1 might be the D (5 bases). The V end lost 1 base, the J end lost 7 bases, and 8 bases lay between the germline ends. Germline V CDR1 and CDR2: SGHRS, YFSETQ. The CDR3 is 13 amino acids. The CDR3 coding sequence is TGCGCCAGCAGCTTGACAGGAGACGGGGAGCTGTTTTTT. It codes for CASSLTGDGELFF.

The chain is built from TRBV5-1 and TRBJ1-4; unclear D gene. The CDR3 covers 13 residues. V shed 3 bases and J shed 8 bases, with 11 bases lying between them. Per the germline V gene, CDR1 is SGHRS and CDR2 is YFSETQ. The CDR3 DNA is TGCGCCAGCAGCTGGGTCAGCGACGAAAAACTGTTTTTT. It encodes CASSWVSDEKLFF. Using reference TRBV5-1 and TRBJ1-4 for the parts outside the CDR3, the full variable domain is KAGVTQTPRYLIKTRGQQVTLSCSPISGHRSVSWYQQTPGQGLQFLFEYFSETQRNKGNFPGRFSGRQFSNSRSEMNVSTLELGDSALYLCASSWVSDEKLFFGSGTQLSVL.

This clonotype was seen ten or more times. The junction does not match germline at one end; this may be a read error. This chain links TRBV6-5 with TRBJ2-1, with D tentatively TRBD2 (5 bases). The CDR3 covers 15 residues. CDR1 is MNHEY, CDR2 SVGAGI, per germline. The CDR3, as DNA: TGTGCCAGCAGTTACTCGAGCGGCTATAACAATAAGCAGTTCTTC. The encoded protein is CASSYSSGYNNKQFF.

This clonotype was seen a handful of times. In nucleotides, the CDR3 is TGTGCCAGCAGCCAAGATCTGGCAGTGAACACCGGGGAGCTGTTTTTT. It is translated as CASSQDLAVNTGELFF. The J gene is TRBJ2-2, the V gene TRBV14, with unresolved D. V lost 0 bases, J lost 1 base, and 9 bases lay in between. CDR3 length: 16 residues. Germline V gene data show CDR1 as SGHDN and CDR2 as FVKESK. Complete variable domain (other parts from reference TRBV14 and TRBJ2-2): EAGVTQFPSHSVIEKGQTVTLRCDPISGHDNLYWYRRVMGKEIKFLLHFVKESKQDESGMPNNRFLAERTGGTYSTLKVQPAELEDSGVYFCASSQDLAVNTGELFFGEGSRLTVL.

This clonotype was recorded at least ten times. The rearrangement links TRBV6-6 to TRBJ2-7; TRBD1 agrees at 11 bases. Germline CDR1 and CDR2: MNHNY and SVGAGI (reference sequence). CDR3 length: 14 amino acids. J gave up 9 bases and V 2 bases, and 6 bases lay outside the gene matches. In nucleotides, the CDR3 is TGTGCCAGCAGTTACCAGGGACAGGGGGTGGGGCAGTACTTC. Protein sequence: CASSYQGQGVGQYF.

The chain links TRBV9 to TRBJ2-1; TRBD1 agrees at 11 bases. V shed 5 bases and J 3 bases; nucleotides not matched to a gene: 7. The CDR3 contains 16 residues. Germline V gives CDR1 SGDLS, CDR2 YYNGEE. DNA of the CDR3: TGTGCCAGCAGTTTTCTGGACAGGGGGCTCTACAATGAGCAGTTCTTC. Encoded protein: CASSFLDRGLYNEQFF.

With respect to this clonotype: Possible read error: a much larger clone is one base away. The chain carries TRBV6-1 and TRBJ2-7; tentatively, D is TRBD1 or TRBD2 (5 bases each). V lost 6 bases and J 3 bases, leaving 12 bases between the germline ends. The CDR3 contains 13 residues. The germline V gene has CDR1 MNHNS and CDR2 SASEGT. DNA for the CDR3: TGTGCCAGCAGCGGGGACGGGCTCTACGAGCAGTACTTC. Protein: CASSGDGLYEQYF.

This clonotype was observed many times. The chain uses TRBV5-1 and TRBJ2-5; D remains unclear. CDR3 size: 16 residues. Germline V gene sequence: CDR1 SGHRS, CDR2 YFSETQ. V lost 1 base and J lost 1, with 14 bases in between. In nucleotides, the CDR3 is TGCGCCAGCAGCTTGAGTGGGTCCAGAGGCCAAGAGACCCAGTACTTC. Its translation is CASSLSGSRGQETQYF.

As regards this clonotype: A much larger clone is a single base away; this may be a read error. The rearrangement links TRBV7-9 to TRBJ2-3; 16 bases map to TRBD2. Germline trimming cut 5 bases from V and 4 bases from J; bases unmatched to any gene: 18. Germline CDR1 SEHNR, CDR2 FQNEAQ (reference sequence). CDR3 length: 21 amino acids. The DNA of the CDR3 is TGTGCCAGCAGCCCTACAGCCCCGGGACTAGCGGGAGGGATGCGGCCAGATACGCAGTATTTT. Its translation is CASSPTAPGLAGGMRPDTQYF. Full variable domain (missing parts from reference TRBV7-9 and TRBJ2-3): DTGVSQNPRHKITKRGQNVTFRCDPISEHNRLYWYRQTLGQGPEFLTYFQNEAQLEKSRLLSDRFSAERPKGSFSTLEIQRTEQGDSAMYLCASSPTAPGLAGGMRPDTQYFGPGTRLTVL.

There are many counts of this clonotype. V gene TRBV20-1 combines with J gene TRBJ2-7; 8 nucleotides match TRBD1. This CDR3 has 15 amino acids. The trim removed 5 bases at V and 2 bases at J, leaving 11 bases unmatched. The germline V gene encodes CDR1 DFQATT and CDR2 SNEGSKA (reference sequence). CDR3 bases: TGCAGTGCTCTTCTACGCCGGGACAGGACCTACGAGCAGTACTTC. This translates into CSALLRRDRTYEQYF.

The rearrangement links TRBV4-1 to TRBJ2-1; D perhaps matches TRBD2 (7 bases). The CDR3 runs 14 residues. Germline values: CDR1 MGHRA, CDR2 YSYEKL. The V end lost 5 bases, the J end lost 15 bases, and 23 bases lay between the germline ends. This CDR3 reads CASSWDLIGGERFF. Here the CDR3 DNA reads TGCGCCAGCAGCTGGGATCTTATAGGGGGGGAACGGTTCTTC.

This chain connects TRBV27 to TRBJ2-2, with D maybe TRBD1 (5 bases). From germline, CDR1 is MNHEY and CDR2 SMNVEV (reference sequence). V lost 2 bases and J lost 3, with 13 bases in between. CDR3 size: 16 residues. Here the CDR3 reads CASSLISREYTGELFF. CDR3 sequence (DNA): TGTGCCAGCAGTTTAATATCCAGGGAATACACCGGGGAGCTGTTTTTT.

This clonotype was detected many times. The chain is built from TRBV12-3 or TRBV12-4 and TRBJ2-7, with 8 bases identical to TRBD2. Unmatched junction bases numbered 8, after V lost 6 bases and J lost 7 bases. The CDR3 is 13 residues long. CDR3 in DNA: TGTGCCAGCAGCCTAGCGGGCCTTAATGAGCAGTACTTC. Protein sequence: CASSLAGLNEQYF.

This clonotype has at least ten counts. The CDR3 sequence is CSAAEPHTEAFF. CDR3 in DNA: TGCAGTGCCGCTGAGCCTCACACTGAAGCTTTCTTT. The rearrangement joins TRBV20-1 to TRBJ1-1; D is ambiguous. Deletions cut 6 bases from V and 3 bases from J, with 11 bases between. Per the germline V gene, CDR1 is DFQATT and CDR2 is SNEGSKA (reference sequence). The CDR3 length is 12 residues.

The sample holds many counts of this clonotype. This chain connects TRBV5-1 to TRBJ1-2, with unresolved D. Trimming removed 0 bases from V and 8 bases from J, with 11 bases in between. In germline, CDR1 is SGHRS, CDR2 YFSETQ. This CDR3 is built from 13 residues. The CDR3 DNA reads as TGCGCCAGCAGCTTGGGGGAAACCAGGGGCTACACCTTC. This gives the protein CASSLGETRGYTF.

This clonotype was recorded many times. The chain employs TRBV5-1 and TRBJ2-1, with D unresolved. The germline CDR1 and CDR2 sequences are SGHRS and YFSETQ. The CDR3 spans 13 residues. V was pared by 0 bases and J by 10 bases, with 11 bases between. CDR3 protein: CASSLGPGQEQFF. CDR3 coding DNA: TGCGCCAGCAGCTTGGGGCCGGGCCAAGAGCAGTTCTTC.